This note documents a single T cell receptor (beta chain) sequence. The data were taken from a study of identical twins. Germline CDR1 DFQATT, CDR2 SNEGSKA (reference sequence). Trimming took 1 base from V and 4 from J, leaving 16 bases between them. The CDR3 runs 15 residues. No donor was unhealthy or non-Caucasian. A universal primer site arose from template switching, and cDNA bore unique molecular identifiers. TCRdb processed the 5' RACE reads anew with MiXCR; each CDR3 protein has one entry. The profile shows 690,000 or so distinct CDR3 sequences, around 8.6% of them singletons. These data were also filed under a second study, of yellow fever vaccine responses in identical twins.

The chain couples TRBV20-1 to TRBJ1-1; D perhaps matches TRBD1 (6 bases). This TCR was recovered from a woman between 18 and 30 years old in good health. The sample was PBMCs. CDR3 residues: CSARVWGPGGTEAFF. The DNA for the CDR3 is TGCAGTGCTAGAGTTTGGGGGCCCGGGGGCACTGAAGCTTTCTTT.